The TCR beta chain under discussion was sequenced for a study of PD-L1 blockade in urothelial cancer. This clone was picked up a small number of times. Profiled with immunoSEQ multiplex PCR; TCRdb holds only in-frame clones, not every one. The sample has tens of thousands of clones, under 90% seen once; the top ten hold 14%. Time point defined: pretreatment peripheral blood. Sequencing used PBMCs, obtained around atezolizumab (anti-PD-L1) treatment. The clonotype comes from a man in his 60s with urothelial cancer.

CDR3 in DNA: TGTGCCAGCAGCTTGGGCTTCAGGCCGGATCCAGGTGGCTACACCTTC. It codes for CASSLGFRPDPGGYTF. This chain connects TRBV5-4 to TRBJ1-2; no clear D gene. Trimming pared 0 bases from V and 7 bases from J, leaving 19 bases between. CDR1 SGHNT and CDR2 YYREEE come from the germline V gene (reference sequence). There are 16 residues in the CDR3.